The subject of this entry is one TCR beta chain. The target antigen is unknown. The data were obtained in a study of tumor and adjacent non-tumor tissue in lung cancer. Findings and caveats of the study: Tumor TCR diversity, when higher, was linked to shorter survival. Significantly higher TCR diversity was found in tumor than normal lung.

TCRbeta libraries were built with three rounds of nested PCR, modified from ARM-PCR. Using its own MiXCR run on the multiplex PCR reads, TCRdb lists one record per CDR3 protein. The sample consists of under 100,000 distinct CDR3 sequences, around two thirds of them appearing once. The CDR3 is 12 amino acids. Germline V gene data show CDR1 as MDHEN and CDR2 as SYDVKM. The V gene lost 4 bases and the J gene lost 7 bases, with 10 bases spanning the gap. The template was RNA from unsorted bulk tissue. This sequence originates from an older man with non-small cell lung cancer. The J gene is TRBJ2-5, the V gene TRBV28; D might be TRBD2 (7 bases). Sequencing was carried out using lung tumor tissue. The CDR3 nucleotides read TGTGCCAGCAGTTGGGGAGGGGGGACCCAGTACTTC. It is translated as CASSWGGGTQYF.